Shown below are 23 T cell receptor beta chains from a single sample sequenced in a study of beta chain features in type 1 diabetes. Expressed TCRB transcripts were sequenced because the entire RNA isolate underwent reverse transcription. Repertoires were generated with immunoSEQ multiplex PCR, while TCRdb's copy carries only in-frame clones and drops some. The profile shows more than 150,000 clones, 8.5% to 14% of them singletons. The material sequenced was central memory CD4+ T cells from blood. Source of these receptors: a man aged 18-30 years in good health.

The chain has TRBV15 and TRBJ2-3, with TRBD1 matching over 9 bases. The V gene end was trimmed by 5 bases and the J gene end by 4 bases; junction bases not matched to a gene: 7. In germline, CDR1 is LNHNV, CDR2 YYDKDF (reference sequence). The CDR3 contains 15 residues. CDR3 in amino acids: CATSPGQGRADTQYF. The DNA for the CDR3 is TGTGCCACCAGCCCGGGACAGGGTCGCGCAGATACGCAGTATTTT.

About this clone: At one boundary the junction diverges from the germline segment, which might be a read error. The chain couples TRBV7-7 to TRBJ1-4; D is perhaps TRBD1 (6 bases). Germline CDR1 is SSHAT and CDR2 is FNYEAQ (reference sequence). CDR3 size: 13 residues. CDR3 in DNA: TGTGCTAGCAGCCCAGGGGTATACGAAAAACTGTTTTTT. Its protein is CASSPGVYEKLFF.

This clone was seen at least ten times. The chain is built from TRBV9 and TRBJ2-5; 7 bases map to TRBD1. The ends lost 0 bases at V and 5 bases at J; junction bases unmatched: 10. This CDR3 region has 16 residues. Germline V gene sequence: CDR1 SGDLS, CDR2 YYNGEE. This chain's CDR3 is CASSVVHGRGGETQYF. CDR3 DNA sequence: TGTGCCAGCAGCGTAGTCCACGGACGAGGGGGCGAGACCCAGTACTTC.

This clone is labeled medium-sized. This chain links TRBV23-1 with TRBJ2-1, with D perhaps TRBD1 (5 bases). TRBV23-1 is identified as an open reading frame with a role that is uncertain. Trimming removed 4 bases at V and 5 bases at J, with 12 bases between. The length of the CDR3 is 14 residues. The CDR3 loop reads CASSRMTEDNEQFF. The CDR3, as DNA: TGCGCCAGCAGTCGGATGACAGAAGACAATGAGCAGTTCTTC.

The chain recombines TRBV5-1 with TRBJ2-7; 8 bases are shared with TRBD1. CDR3 length: 14 amino acids. Germline CDR1 SGHRS, CDR2 YFSETQ. V shed 5 bases and J 0 bases; nucleotides not matched to a gene: 4. The CDR3 DNA reads as TGCGCCAGCAGACTGGACAGGGTCTCCTACGAGCAGTACTTC. It specifies CASRLDRVSYEQYF.

This clone was observed a handful of times. V gene TRBV28 combines with J gene TRBJ2-1; 9 bases agree with TRBD2. This CDR3 has 16 residues. Germline loops: CDR1 MDHEN, CDR2 SYDVKM. Germline trimming cut 5 bases from V and 6 bases from J; bases unmatched to any gene: 11. The CDR3 protein is CASSQFGGTSSNEQFF. For the CDR3, the DNA is TGTGCCAGCAGTCAATTCGGCGGGACTAGCTCCAATGAGCAGTTCTTC.

The count of this clone is one. This sequence joins TRBV20-1 and TRBJ2-1; no clear D. Trimming took off 1 base at V and 12 bases at J, with 10 bases between the two ends. Looked up from germline, CDR1 is DFQATT and CDR2 is SNEGSKA (reference sequence). This CDR3 contains 11 residues. The chain's CDR3 is CSARAPPWQFF. CDR3 nucleotides: TGCAGTGCTAGAGCCCCCCCCTGGCAGTTCTTC.

This clone has just a few counts. This chain joins TRBV7-2 and TRBJ2-1; D possibly corresponds to TRBD2 (7 bases). The CDR3 is made up of 16 amino acids. V was shortened by 5 bases and J by 5 bases, with 19 bases between the two germline ends. CDR1 and CDR2 (germline): SGHTA, FQGNSA. CDR3 nucleotide sequence: TGTGCCAGCAGCCCGGCGGGGGCACTGTCCAACAATGAGCAGTTCTTC. It translates to CASSPAGALSNNEQFF.

In its sample, this clone was seen a few times. This chain connects TRBV30 to TRBJ1-1, with 7 bases matching TRBD1. The germline gives CDR1 GTSNPN, CDR2 SVGIG (reference sequence). The CDR3 extends over 13 amino acids. V lost 5 bases and J lost 2; bases outside the gene matches: 5. DNA of the CDR3: TGTGCCTGGTCCAGGGGGTACAACACTGAAGCTTTCTTT. Amino acid sequence: CAWSRGYNTEAFF.

This clone has a single count. This CDR3 reads CASSPVGYYGYTF. The CDR3 DNA reads TGCGCCAGCAGCCCGGTTGGCTACTATGGCTACACCTTC. The V call is TRBV5-1, the J call TRBJ1-2; no reliable D call. V was shortened by 4 bases and J by 3 bases, with 10 bases between the two germline ends. In germline, CDR1 is SGHRS, CDR2 YFSETQ. The CDR3 sequence is 13 residues long.

In its sample, this clone was seen a few times. The chain joins TRBV18 to TRBJ1-4; no clear D gene. From germline, CDR1 is KGHSH and CDR2 LQKENI. This CDR3 is 15 amino acids long. V was cut by 3 bases and J by 2 bases, with 10 bases left in between. The CDR3, as DNA: TGTGCCAGCTCACCTTTGGATCCGACTAATGAAAAACTGTTTTTT. Its translation: CASSPLDPTNEKLFF.

The V gene is TRBV4-3, the J gene TRBJ2-3, with D possibly matching TRBD1 (6 bases). Trimming stripped 4 bases from V and 4 bases from J, with 15 bases between. The CDR3 length is 15 residues. CDR1 and CDR2 (germline): LGHNA, YSLEER. CDR3 region: CASSPRAGVSDTQYF. The CDR3 DNA reads TGCGCCAGCAGCCCCCGGGCAGGGGTATCAGATACGCAGTATTTT.

The J gene is TRBJ1-4, the V gene TRBV7-2; D not resolved. In germline, CDR1 is SGHTA, CDR2 FQGNSA. This CDR3 comprises 11 residues. The V end was cut by 4 bases, the J end by 14 bases, with 11 bases between. CDR3 residues: CASSSGYRLFF. The CDR3 region has the DNA TGTGCCAGCAGCTCAGGATACCGCCTGTTTTTT.

The rearrangement uses TRBV28 and TRBJ2-7; perhaps D is TRBD1 or TRBD2 (6 bases each). The CDR3 is 14 residues long. Germline V lookup: CDR1 MDHEN, CDR2 SYDVKM. V lost 2 bases, J lost 3 bases, and 11 bases lay in between. This CDR3 reads CASSLPRGGYEQYF. The CDR3 bases are TGTGCCAGCAGTTTACCCAGGGGAGGCTACGAGCAGTACTTC. Full variable domain (rest looked up from reference TRBV28 and TRBJ2-7): DVKVTQSSRYLVKRTGEKVFLECVQDMDHENMFWYRQDPGLGLRLIYFSYDVKMKEKGDIPEGYSVSREKKERFSLILESASTNQTSMYLCASSLPRGGYEQYFGPGTRLTVT.

This clone was counted a few times. V usage is TRBV6-1 and J usage is TRBJ2-7, with 13 nucleotides matching TRBD2. Germline V gene sequence: CDR1 MNHNS, CDR2 SASEGT. Losses at the gene ends were 1 base for V and 4 bases for J; bases not matched to a gene: 1. The CDR3 spans 15 residues. The CDR3 loop is CASSEGTSGRYEQYF. DNA of the CDR3: TGTGCCAGCAGTGAAGGGACTAGCGGGAGATACGAGCAGTACTTC.

This clone was seen more than once but under ten times. The chain carries TRBV7-2 and TRBJ2-3, with 10 nucleotides matching TRBD2. There are 17 residues in the CDR3. CDR1 is SGHTA and CDR2 is FQGNSA in the germline V gene. Trimming cost V 0 bases and J 3 bases; bases outside gene matches: 6. Here the CDR3 DNA reads TGTGCCAGCAGCTTAGCGCCGCTAGCGGGAGCTACAGATACGCAGTATTTT. Protein sequence: CASSLAPLAGATDTQYF.

This clone was detected only a few times. The genes are TRBV10-3 and TRBJ1-1; D unresolved. The CDR3 runs 13 residues. V was shortened by 2 bases and J by 1 base, with 5 bases between the two germline ends. Germline CDR1 and CDR2: ENHRY and SYGVKD. The CDR3 here is CAISELRNTEAFF. DNA of the CDR3: TGTGCCATCAGTGAGCTCAGGAACACTGAAGCTTTCTTT.

This clone was counted between two and nine times. In DNA form, the CDR3 reads TGTGCCAGCAGCTTAAAGCCCGGGGGCCCCGGGAGCCACAGCACAGATACGCAGTATTTT. Amino acids: CASSLKPGGPGSHSTDTQYF. The V and J genes are TRBV7-3 and TRBJ2-3; TRBD1 or TRBD2 may be the D gene (6 bases each). Trimming left V 1 base short and J 0 bases short, with 23 bases between. The CDR3 runs to 20 residues. Germline V gives CDR1 SGHTA, CDR2 FQGTGA. Full variable domain (remainder filled in from reference TRBV7-3 and TRBJ2-3): GAGVSQTPSNKVTEKGKYVELRCDPISGHTALYWYRQSLGQGPEFLIYFQGTGAADDSGLPNDRFFAVRPEGSVSTLKIQRTERGDSAVYLCASSLKPGGPGSHSTDTQYFGPGTRLTVL.

This clone was detected a few times. The chain combines TRBV5-4 with TRBJ2-6; D is unclear. Germline CDR1 SGHNT, CDR2 YYREEE (reference sequence). The CDR3 contains 14 residues. Trimming took off 1 base at V and 1 base at J, with 3 bases between the two ends. The CDR3 DNA reads as TGTGCCAGCAGCTTGCAATCTGGGGCCAACGTCCTGACTTTC. It codes for CASSLQSGANVLTF. The entire variable domain, with the rest obtained from reference TRBV5-4 and TRBJ2-6, is as follows: ETGVTQSPTHLIKTRGQQVTLRCSSQSGHNTVSWYQQALGQGPQFIFQYYREEENGRGNFPPRFSGLQFPNYSSELNVNALELDDSALYLCASSLQSGANVLTFGAGSRLTVL.

This chain joins TRBV7-8 and TRBJ2-3; TRBD1 matches 8 bases. CDR1 and CDR2 (germline): SGHVS, FQNEAQ. The CDR3 sequence is 17 residues long. V lost 5 bases and J lost 1; bases outside the gene matches: 11. Here the CDR3 DNA reads TGTGCCAGCAGCCTCCGGGACAGGTCTATCGGCACAGATACGCAGTATTTT. Its translation is CASSLRDRSIGTDTQYF.

This clone was recorded at least ten times. The V and J genes are TRBV30 and TRBJ2-4; 7 bases align to TRBD1. The V gene end was trimmed by 7 bases and the J gene end by 7 bases; junction bases not matched to a gene: 7. Germline-derived CDR1 and CDR2 are GTSNPN and SVGIG (reference sequence). The CDR3 sequence is 12 residues long. The CDR3 region is CAYGPRGNIQYF. In DNA form, the CDR3 reads TGTGCCTACGGGCCCAGGGGGAACATTCAGTACTTC.

DNA of the CDR3: TGTGCCAGCAGTTTAGACCGGTATCGGGGCTACACCTTC. Translation: CASSLDRYRGYTF. The rearrangement uses TRBV6-5 and TRBJ1-2; no clear D gene. CDR1 is MNHEY and CDR2 is SVGAGI in the germline V gene. With 4 bases removed from V and 8 bases from J, the gap between germline ends came to 14 bases. CDR3 length: 13 residues.

V gene TRBV18 combines with J gene TRBJ2-1; 7 bases align to TRBD1. The CDR3 loop spans 13 amino acids. Germline CDR1 reads KGHSH; CDR2 reads LQKENI. V was pared by 5 bases and J by 7 bases, with 5 bases of the junction left unmatched. CDR3 DNA sequence: TGTGCCAGCTCATTTGACAGGGTGAATGAGCAGTTCTTC. Amino acids: CASSFDRVNEQFF.